This paragraph reports one TCR beta chain. The sample comes from a study of control samples from healthy donors and cancer patients. Some clones are missing from TCRdb's copy, which holds only in-frame ones; the method was immunoSEQ multiplex PCR. The sample shows 350,000 to 450,000 clones, around 90% of them seen only once. Losses at the gene ends were 3 bases for V and 0 bases for J; bases not matched to a gene: 4. Looked up from germline, CDR1 is KGHSH and CDR2 is LQKENI. CDR3 size: 15 residues. The clonotype comes from a man aged 40-50 years with head and neck cancer. The chain couples TRBV18 to TRBJ2-7, with 8 nucleotides matching TRBD1. The sequenced sample was PBMCs. The CDR3: CASSPDRASSYEQYF. The CDR3 DNA reads TGTGCCAGCTCACCGGACAGGGCTAGCTCCTACGAGCAGTACTTC.